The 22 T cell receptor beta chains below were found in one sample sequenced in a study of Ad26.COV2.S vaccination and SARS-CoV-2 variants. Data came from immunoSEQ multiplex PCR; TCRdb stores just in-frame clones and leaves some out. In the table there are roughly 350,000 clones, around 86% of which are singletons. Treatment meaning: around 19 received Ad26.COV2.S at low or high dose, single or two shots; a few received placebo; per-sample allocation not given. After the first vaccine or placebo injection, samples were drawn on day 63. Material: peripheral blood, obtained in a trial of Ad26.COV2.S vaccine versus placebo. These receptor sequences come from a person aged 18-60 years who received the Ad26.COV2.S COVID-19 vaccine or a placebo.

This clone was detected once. The CDR3 nucleotides read TGTGCCAGCCGGGACACCACCTACGAGCAGTACTTC. Protein: CASRDTTYEQYF. The rearrangement links TRBV2 to TRBJ2-7; a possible D gene is TRBD1 (6 bases). The CDR3 spans 12 residues. V lost 8 bases and J 2 bases, leaving 10 bases between the germline ends. Germline CDR1 reads SNHLY; CDR2 reads FYNNEI.

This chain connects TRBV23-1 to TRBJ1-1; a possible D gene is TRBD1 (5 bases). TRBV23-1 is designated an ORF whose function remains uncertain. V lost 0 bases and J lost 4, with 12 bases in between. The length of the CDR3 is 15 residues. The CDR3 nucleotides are TGCGCCAGCAGTCAATCGGGGGAATTGGGCACTGAAGCTTTCTTT. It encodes CASSQSGELGTEAFF.

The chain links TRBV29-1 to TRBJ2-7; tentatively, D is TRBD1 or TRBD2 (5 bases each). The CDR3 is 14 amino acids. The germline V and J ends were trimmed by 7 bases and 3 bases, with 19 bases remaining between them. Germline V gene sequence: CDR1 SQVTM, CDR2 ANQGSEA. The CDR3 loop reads CSAAGRGELYEQYF. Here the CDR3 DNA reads TGCAGCGCGGCGGGTAGGGGCGAACTCTACGAGCAGTACTTC.

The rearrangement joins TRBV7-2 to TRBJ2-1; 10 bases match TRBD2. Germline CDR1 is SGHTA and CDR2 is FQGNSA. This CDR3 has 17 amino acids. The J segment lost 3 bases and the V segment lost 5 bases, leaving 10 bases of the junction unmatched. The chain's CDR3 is CASSPVLAGAYYNEQFF. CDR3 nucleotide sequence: TGTGCCAGCAGCCCCGTCCTAGCGGGGGCATACTACAATGAGCAGTTCTTC.

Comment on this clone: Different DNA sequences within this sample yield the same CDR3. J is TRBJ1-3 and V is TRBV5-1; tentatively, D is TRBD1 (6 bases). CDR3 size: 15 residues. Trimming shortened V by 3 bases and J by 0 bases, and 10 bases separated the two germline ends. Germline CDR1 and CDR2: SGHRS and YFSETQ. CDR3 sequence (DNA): TGCGCCAGCAGCTCGGACAGCTCCTCTGGAAACACCATATATTTT. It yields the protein CASSSDSSSGNTIYF.

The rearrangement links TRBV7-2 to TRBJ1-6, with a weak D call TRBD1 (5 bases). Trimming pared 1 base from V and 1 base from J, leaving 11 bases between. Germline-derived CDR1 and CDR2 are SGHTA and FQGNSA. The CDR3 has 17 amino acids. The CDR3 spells CASSLGGVSSYNSPLHF. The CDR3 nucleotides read TGTGCCAGCAGCTTAGGGGGGGTGAGTTCCTATAATTCACCCCTCCACTTT.

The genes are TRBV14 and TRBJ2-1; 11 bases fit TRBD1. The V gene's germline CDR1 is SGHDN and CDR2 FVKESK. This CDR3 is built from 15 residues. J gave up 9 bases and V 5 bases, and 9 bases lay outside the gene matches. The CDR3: CASSFPGQGVLEQFF. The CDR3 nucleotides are TGTGCCAGCAGCTTTCCGGGACAGGGGGTCCTTGAGCAGTTCTTC. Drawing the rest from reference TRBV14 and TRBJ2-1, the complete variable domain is EAGVTQFPSHSVIEKGQTVTLRCDPISGHDNLYWYRRVMGKEIKFLLHFVKESKQDESGMPNNRFLAERTGGTYSTLKVQPAELEDSGVYFCASSFPGQGVLEQFFGPGTRLTVL.

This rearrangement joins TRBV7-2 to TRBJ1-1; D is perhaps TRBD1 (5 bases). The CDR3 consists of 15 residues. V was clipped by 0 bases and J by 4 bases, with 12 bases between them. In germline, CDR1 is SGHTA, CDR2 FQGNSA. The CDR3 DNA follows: TGTGCCAGCAGCTTAGCGCGGGGGTCCGGCACTGAAGCTTTCTTT. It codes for CASSLARGSGTEAFF.

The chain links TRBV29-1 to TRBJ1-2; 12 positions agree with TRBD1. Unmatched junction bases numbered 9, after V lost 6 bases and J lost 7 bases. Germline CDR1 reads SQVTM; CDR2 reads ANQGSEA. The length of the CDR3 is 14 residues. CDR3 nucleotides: TGCAGCGTCAGCCCGGGACAGGGGGCAAGTGGCTACACCTTC. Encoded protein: CSVSPGQGASGYTF.

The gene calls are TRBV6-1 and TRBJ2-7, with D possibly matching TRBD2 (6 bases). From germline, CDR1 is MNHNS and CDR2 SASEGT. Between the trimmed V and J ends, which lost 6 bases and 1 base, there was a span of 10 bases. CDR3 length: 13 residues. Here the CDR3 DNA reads TGTGCCAGCAGCGACCTAGCGTCCTACGAGCAGTACTTC. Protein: CASSDLASYEQYF.

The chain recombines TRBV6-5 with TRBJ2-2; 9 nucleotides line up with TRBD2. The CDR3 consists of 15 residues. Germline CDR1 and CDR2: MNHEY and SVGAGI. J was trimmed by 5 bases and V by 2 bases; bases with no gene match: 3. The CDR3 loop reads CASSYAGGRTGELFF. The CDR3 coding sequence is TGTGCCAGCAGTTACGCGGGGGGGCGTACCGGGGAGCTGTTTTTT.

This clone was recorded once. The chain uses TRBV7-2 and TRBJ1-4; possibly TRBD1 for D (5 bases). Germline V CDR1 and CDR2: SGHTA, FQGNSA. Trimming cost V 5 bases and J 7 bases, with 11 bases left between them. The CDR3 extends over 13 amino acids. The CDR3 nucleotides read TGTGCCAGCAGCGTTGGGGCGCGTGAAAAACTGTTTTTT. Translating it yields CASSVGAREKLFF.

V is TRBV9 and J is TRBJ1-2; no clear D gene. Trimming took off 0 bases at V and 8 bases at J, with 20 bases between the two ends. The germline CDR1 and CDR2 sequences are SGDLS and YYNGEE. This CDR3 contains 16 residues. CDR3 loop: CASSVGGRVPGSGYTF. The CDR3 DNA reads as TGTGCCAGCAGCGTAGGAGGACGTGTCCCTGGAAGCGGCTACACCTTC. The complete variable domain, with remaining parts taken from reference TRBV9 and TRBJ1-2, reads DSGVTQTPKHLITATGQRVTLRCSPRSGDLSVYWYQQSLDQGLQFLIQYYNGEERAKGNILERFSAQQFPDLHSELNLSSLELGDSALYFCASSVGGRVPGSGYTFGSGTRLTVV.

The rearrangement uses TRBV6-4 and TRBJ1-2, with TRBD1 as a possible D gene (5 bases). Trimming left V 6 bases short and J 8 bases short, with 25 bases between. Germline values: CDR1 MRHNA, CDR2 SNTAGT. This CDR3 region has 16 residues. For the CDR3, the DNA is TGTGCCAGCAGCAGGGAGGAGAGGCAACTATCTAAAGGCTACACCTTC. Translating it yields CASSREERQLSKGYTF.

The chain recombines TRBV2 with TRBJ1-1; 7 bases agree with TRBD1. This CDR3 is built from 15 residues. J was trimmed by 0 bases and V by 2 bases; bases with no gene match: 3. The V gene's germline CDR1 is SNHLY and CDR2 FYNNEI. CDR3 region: CASSEQGQMNTEAFF. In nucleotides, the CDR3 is TGTGCCAGCAGTGAACAGGGACAGATGAACACTGAAGCTTTCTTT.

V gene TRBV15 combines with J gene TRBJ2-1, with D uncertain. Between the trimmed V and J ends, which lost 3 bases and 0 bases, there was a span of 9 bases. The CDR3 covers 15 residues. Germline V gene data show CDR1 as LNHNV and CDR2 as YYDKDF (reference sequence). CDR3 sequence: CATSRDGNSYNEQFF. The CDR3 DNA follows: TGTGCCACCAGCAGGGACGGAAACTCCTACAATGAGCAGTTCTTC.

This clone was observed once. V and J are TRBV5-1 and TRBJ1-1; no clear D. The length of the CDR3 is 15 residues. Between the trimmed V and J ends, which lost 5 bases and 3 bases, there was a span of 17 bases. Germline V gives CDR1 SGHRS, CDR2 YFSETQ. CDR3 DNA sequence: TGCGCCAGCAGGCAAACCCCAACGTACGACACTGAAGCTTTCTTT. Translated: CASRQTPTYDTEAFF.

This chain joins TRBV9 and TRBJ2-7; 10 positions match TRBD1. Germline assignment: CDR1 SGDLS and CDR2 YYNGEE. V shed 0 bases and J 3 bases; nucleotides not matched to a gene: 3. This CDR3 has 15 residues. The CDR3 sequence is CASSVADRGLYEQYF. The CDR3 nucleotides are TGTGCCAGCAGCGTAGCCGACAGGGGGCTCTACGAGCAGTACTTC. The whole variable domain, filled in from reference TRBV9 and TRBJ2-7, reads DSGVTQTPKHLITATGQRVTLRCSPRSGDLSVYWYQQSLDQGLQFLIQYYNGEERAKGNILERFSAQQFPDLHSELNLSSLELGDSALYFCASSVADRGLYEQYFGPGTRLTVT.

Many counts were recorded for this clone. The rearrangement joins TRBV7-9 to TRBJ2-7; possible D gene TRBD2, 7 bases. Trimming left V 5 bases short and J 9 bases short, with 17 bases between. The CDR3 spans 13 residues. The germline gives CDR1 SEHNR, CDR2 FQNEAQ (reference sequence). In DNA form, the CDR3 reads TGTGCCAGCAGCCCGCGGGGGCCCCAGGGGCAGTACTTC. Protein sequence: CASSPRGPQGQYF. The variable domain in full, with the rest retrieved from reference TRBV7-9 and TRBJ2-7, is DTGVSQNPRHKITKRGQNVTFRCDPISEHNRLYWYRQTLGQGPEFLTYFQNEAQLEKSRLLSDRFSAERPKGSFSTLEIQRTEQGDSAMYLCASSPRGPQGQYFGPGTRLTVT.

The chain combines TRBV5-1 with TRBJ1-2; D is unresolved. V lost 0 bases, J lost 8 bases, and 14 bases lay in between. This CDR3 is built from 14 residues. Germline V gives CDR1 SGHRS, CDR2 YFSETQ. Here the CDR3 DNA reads TGCGCCAGCAGCTTGGCACAGTCTGCGGGCGGCTACACCTTC. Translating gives CASSLAQSAGGYTF.

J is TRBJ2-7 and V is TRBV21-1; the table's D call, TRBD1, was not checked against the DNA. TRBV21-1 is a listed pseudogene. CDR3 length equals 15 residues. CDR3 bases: TGTGCCAGCAGCAAAGACCCGGACAACAAGTACGAGCAGTACTTC. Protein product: CASSKDPDNKYEQYF.

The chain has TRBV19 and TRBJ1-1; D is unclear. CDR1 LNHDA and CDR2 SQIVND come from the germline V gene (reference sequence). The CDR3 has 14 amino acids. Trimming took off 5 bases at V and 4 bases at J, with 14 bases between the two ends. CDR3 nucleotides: TGTGCCAGTAGTCCGAGATCAGTGGGCACTGAAGCTTTCTTT. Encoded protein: CASSPRSVGTEAFF.